This T cell receptor (beta chain) was documented in a study of T-cell reconstitution after alpha-beta-depleted transplantation in children. V was cut by 1 base and J by 4 bases, with 12 bases left in between. The CDR3 contains 15 residues. Germline CDR1 reads SGHVS; CDR2 reads FQNEAQ. Study outcomes and limitations: Expanded graft clones, several hundred of them, were reportedly the source of alpha-beta T cells about two months after transplant. Surviving recipient T cells and thymic progenitors accounted for the high day-60 TCRbeta diversity observed in some patients. T-cell numbers and diversity, one year after transplant, stemmed largely from T cells that were newly produced.

Unique molecular identifiers were used in preparing the TCRbeta library. TCRdb used MiXCR to reprocess the PCR reads, holding one entry per CDR3 protein. The data show some 81,000 distinct CDR3 sequences, 13% to 15% seen once. This clonotype was seen ten or more times. Its cognate antigen is unknown. The sequenced sample was PBMCs, mostly from graft donor cells, obtained 180 days after TCRalphabeta/CD19-depleted stem cell transplant. This clonotype originated in a male patient aged 2-15 years who had a stem cell transplant for acute lymphoblastic leukemia, so the T cells may come from the graft donor. This chain uses TRBV7-8 with TRBJ2-3, with D tentatively TRBD1 (6 bases). DNA for the CDR3: TGTGCCAGCAGCTTAGGCAGGGGATTAGCAGATACGCAGTATTTT. It translates to CASSLGRGLADTQYF.